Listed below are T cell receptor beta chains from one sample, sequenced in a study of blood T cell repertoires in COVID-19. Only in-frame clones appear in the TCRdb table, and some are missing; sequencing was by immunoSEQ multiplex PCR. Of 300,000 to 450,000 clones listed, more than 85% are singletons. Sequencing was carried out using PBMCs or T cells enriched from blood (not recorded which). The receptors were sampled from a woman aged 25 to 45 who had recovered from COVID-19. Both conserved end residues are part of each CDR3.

CDR3aa: CASRGTGTTSGYTF
v_gene: TRBV19
j_gene: TRBJ1-2

CDR3aa: CASSEAGGVSGNTIYF
v_gene: TRBV6-1
j_gene: TRBJ1-3

CDR3aa: CASSSTGRSGNTIYF
v_gene: TRBV6-5
j_gene: TRBJ1-3

CDR3aa: CASSQDRSGGDNEQFF
v_gene: TRBV3-1/TRBV3-2
j_gene: TRBJ2-1

CDR3aa: CAWSVSGGNTIYF
v_gene: TRBV30
j_gene: TRBJ1-3

CDR3aa: CSVGTSDPRSETEAFF
v_gene: TRBV29-1
j_gene: TRBJ1-1

CDR3aa: CASSRGQGIDQPQHF
v_gene: TRBV5-1
j_gene: TRBJ1-5

CDR3aa: CASSIGTGIDYGYTF
v_gene: TRBV7-9
j_gene: TRBJ1-2

CDR3aa: CASRALTQGNYGYTF
v_gene: TRBV7-8
j_gene: TRBJ1-2

CDR3aa: CASSPGGRNTEAFF
v_gene: TRBV5-1
j_gene: TRBJ1-1

CDR3aa: CASSQQGLEQYF
v_gene: TRBV4-1
j_gene: TRBJ2-7

CDR3aa: CASSLAGDNYGYTF
v_gene: TRBV5-4
j_gene: TRBJ1-2

CDR3aa: CATSIRGQGAGGYTF
v_gene: TRBV15
j_gene: TRBJ1-2

CDR3aa: CASSQTDRSVNSPLHF
v_gene: TRBV6-2/TRBV6-3
j_gene: TRBJ1-6

CDR3aa: CASRGTAPNSPLHF
v_gene: TRBV27
j_gene: TRBJ1-6

CDR3aa: CASSFGAAGGQDEQYF
v_gene: TRBV7-9
j_gene: TRBJ2-7

CDR3aa: CASSSEYEQYF
v_gene: TRBV5-4
j_gene: TRBJ2-7

CDR3aa: CASSSRTSGGAVYEQYF
v_gene: TRBV7-9
j_gene: TRBJ2-7

CDR3aa: CASRKGLGGNTEAFF
v_gene: TRBV25-1
j_gene: TRBJ1-1

CDR3aa: CASSITGVDGYTF
v_gene: TRBV19
j_gene: TRBJ1-2

CDR3aa: CASSLYTLRDRVGQPQHF
v_gene: TRBV28
j_gene: TRBJ1-5

CDR3aa: CASSPHGGNEQFF
v_gene: TRBV7-9
j_gene: TRBJ2-1

CDR3aa: CASSLPGTGGFGELFF
v_gene: TRBV13
j_gene: TRBJ2-2

CDR3aa: CASSLVGQRHPDTQYF
v_gene: TRBV27
j_gene: TRBJ2-3

CDR3aa: CASRLRNEKLFF
v_gene: TRBV19
j_gene: TRBJ1-4

CDR3aa: CSVAGPSTDTQYF
v_gene: TRBV29-1
j_gene: TRBJ2-3

CDR3aa: CASSLSGNYGYTF
v_gene: TRBV27
j_gene: TRBJ1-2

CDR3aa: CATSRDRGSYGYTF
v_gene: TRBV15
j_gene: TRBJ1-2

CDR3aa: CASTPAEASTDTQYF
v_gene: TRBV5-1
j_gene: TRBJ2-3

CDR3aa: CASSFGTSGGAYEQYF
v_gene: TRBV5-6
j_gene: TRBJ2-7

CDR3aa: CASSSGNRGAFF
v_gene: TRBV28
j_gene: TRBJ1-1

CDR3aa: CAIRTGTGSDTQYF
v_gene: TRBV10-3
j_gene: TRBJ2-3

CDR3aa: CASSSNADTQYF
v_gene: TRBV3-1/TRBV3-2
j_gene: TRBJ2-3

CDR3aa: CASGDRNTEAFF
v_gene: TRBV19
j_gene: TRBJ1-1

CDR3aa: CASSRDRLYGYTF
v_gene: TRBV6-5
j_gene: TRBJ1-2

CDR3aa: CASSAGTGIAYSNQPQHF
v_gene: TRBV6-1
j_gene: TRBJ1-5

CDR3aa: CASSPREVYEQYF
v_gene: TRBV18
j_gene: TRBJ2-7

CDR3aa: CATSRAGTGGTEAFF
v_gene: TRBV15
j_gene: TRBJ1-1

CDR3aa: CASSLGKNRVSINQPQHF
v_gene: TRBV13
j_gene: TRBJ1-5

CDR3aa: CASSEYPRQFEAFF
v_gene: TRBV10-2
j_gene: TRBJ1-1

CDR3aa: CASTGYSTGNDNSLLHF
v_gene: TRBV5-1
j_gene: TRBJ1-6

CDR3aa: CASSLGRGRTEAFF
v_gene: TRBV28
j_gene: TRBJ1-1

CDR3aa: CATAGQQGFGNTIYF
v_gene: TRBV10-3
j_gene: TRBJ1-3

CDR3aa: CASSPHGQGNTEAFF
v_gene: TRBV5-4
j_gene: TRBJ1-1

CDR3aa: CASSPSPNTEAFF
v_gene: TRBV18
j_gene: TRBJ1-1

CDR3aa: CASSRGALNTEAFF
v_gene: TRBV5-6
j_gene: TRBJ1-1

CDR3aa: CASSSGQGFTDTQYF
v_gene: TRBV5-1
j_gene: TRBJ2-3

CDR3aa: CASSLVPGQGKYF
v_gene: TRBV5-8
j_gene: TRBJ2-7

CDR3aa: CASSSQRISGGSYNEQFF
v_gene: TRBV5-4
j_gene: TRBJ2-1

CDR3aa: CASSHRVAYEQYF
v_gene: TRBV11-2
j_gene: TRBJ2-7

CDR3aa: CASSVHPNSPLHF
v_gene: TRBV7-9
j_gene: TRBJ1-6

CDR3aa: CASSQGDSSSYEQYF
v_gene: TRBV4-1
j_gene: TRBJ2-7

CDR3aa: CASSPRDRENYGYTF
v_gene: TRBV5-4
j_gene: TRBJ1-2

CDR3aa: CASSERRAAFF
v_gene: TRBV6-1
j_gene: TRBJ1-1

CDR3aa: CSASQRVGPRDSPLHF
v_gene: TRBV20-1
j_gene: TRBJ1-6

CDR3aa: CASSLNTERLAEAFF
v_gene: TRBV11-2
j_gene: TRBJ1-1

CDR3aa: CASSPHQRRDTIYF
v_gene: TRBV2
j_gene: TRBJ1-3